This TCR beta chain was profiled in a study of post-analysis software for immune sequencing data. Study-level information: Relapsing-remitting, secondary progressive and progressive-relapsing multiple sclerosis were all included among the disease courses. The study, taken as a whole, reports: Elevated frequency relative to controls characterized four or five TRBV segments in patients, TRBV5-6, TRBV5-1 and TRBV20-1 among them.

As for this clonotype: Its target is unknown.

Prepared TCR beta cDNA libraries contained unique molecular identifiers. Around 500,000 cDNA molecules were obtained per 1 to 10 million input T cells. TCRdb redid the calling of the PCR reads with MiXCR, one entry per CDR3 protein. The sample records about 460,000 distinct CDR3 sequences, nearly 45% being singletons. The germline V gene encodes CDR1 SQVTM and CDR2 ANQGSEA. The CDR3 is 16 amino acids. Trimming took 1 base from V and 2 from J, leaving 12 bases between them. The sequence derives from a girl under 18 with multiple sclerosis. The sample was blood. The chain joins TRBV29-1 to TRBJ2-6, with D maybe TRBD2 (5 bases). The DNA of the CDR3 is TGCAGCGTTGAAGGGCGGGCAGCGCCTGGGGCCAACGTCCTGACTTTC. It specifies CSVEGRAAPGANVLTF.